This note documents a single T cell receptor (beta chain) sequence. These data are taken from a study of blood T cell repertoires in COVID-19. Study details: The United States, Italy and Spain supplied acute and convalescent COVID-19 samples. The analysed material was cDNA or gDNA that came from T cells, B-cell-depleted T cells, or PBMCs.

Original processing methods: Quantification of nucleated cells was approximated via reference gene primer amplification. Libraries were prepared by immunoSEQ multiplex PCR; TCRdb keeps only in-frame clonotypes and omits some of them. The D gene and trimming were derived from the DNA, and the V and J assignments and clone size from that table. Here the sample spans roughly 99,000 clones, roughly 80% being singletons. The length of the CDR3 is 15 residues. Germline trimming cut 0 bases from V and 5 bases from J; bases unmatched to any gene: 7. Germline-derived CDR1 and CDR2 are SGHRS and YFSETQ. Sequencing was carried out using peripheral blood. The rearrangement joins TRBV5-1 to TRBJ2-5; 7 bases are shared with TRBD2. This receptor was identified in a woman of 80 years or more with acute or convalescent COVID-19. The chain's CDR3 is CASSLAASGGETQYF. The DNA for the CDR3 is TGCGCCAGCAGCTTGGCCGCTAGCGGTGGGGAGACCCAGTACTTC. The full variable domain, with the rest looked up from reference TRBV5-1 and TRBJ2-5, is KAGVTQTPRYLIKTRGQQVTLSCSPISGHRSVSWYQQTPGQGLQFLFEYFSETQRNKGNFPGRFSGRQFSNSRSEMNVSTLELGDSALYLCASSLAASGGETQYFGPGTRLLVL.